Here is one TCR beta chain with its context. This specimen belongs to a study of T-cell memory formation after mild COVID-19. Via MiXCR, TCRdb re-called the 5' RACE reads, giving one row per CDR3 protein. The table has about 16,000 distinct CDR3 sequences, around 20% seen once. CDR1 and CDR2 (germline): LGHDT, YNNKEL (reference sequence). This CDR3 has 18 residues. Trimming at V came to 4 bases and at J to 6 bases, leaving 19 bases not matched to a gene. The chain recombines TRBV3-1 with TRBJ2-5; 8 bases fit TRBD1. What was sequenced was PBMCs or a T cell subset sorted from them (not recorded which). This clonotype was sampled from a man aged 18 to 29 who had mild COVID-19 (a few samples of this study predate the infection). Cell type and time point are not known. This chain's CDR3 is CASSPGPPWTGTLKTQYF. The CDR3 bases are TGTGCCAGCAGCCCGGGACCCCCGTGGACAGGGACCTTAAAGACCCAGTACTTC.